The subject of this entry is one T cell receptor beta chain. Its cognate antigen is unknown. Germline CDR1 SGHNT, CDR2 YYREEE (reference sequence). This CDR3 is 14 amino acids long. The trim removed 3 bases at V and 4 bases at J, leaving 4 bases unmatched. Single viable CD3+CD4+CD8-CD45RO+ cells were sorted as the memory CD4+ T cells. The data were produced by immunoSEQ multiplex PCR, yet TCRdb's version contains in-frame clones alone and is incomplete. The data contain about 56,000 clones, 82% of them singletons. These data belong to a study of memory CD4+ T cells and cytomegalovirus serostatus. Overall study: Healthy Belgian adult donors included about nine CMV-positive and 24 CMV-negative people. Study-wide points: The CMV-associated TCR signature appears largely within the CD4+ memory repertoire.

V and J are TRBV5-4 and TRBJ1-5, with TRBD1 matching over 7 bases. The sample consisted of memory CD4+ T cells from blood. This receptor was obtained from an adult in good health and CMV-seronegative. The CDR3 sequence: CASSSGTENQPQHF. The CDR3 DNA follows: TGTGCCAGCAGCTCAGGGACAGAGAATCAGCCCCAGCATTTT.